These 27 T cell receptor beta chains were all obtained from the same sample, sequenced in a study of shared clonotypes between healthy human individuals. The data were produced by immunoSEQ multiplex PCR, yet TCRdb's version contains in-frame clones alone and is incomplete. This table has around 2.5 million clones, 93% appearing once. The sample taken for sequencing was naive CD4+ T cells from PBMCs. Subset given: CD45RA+ positively selected. The receptors were gathered from a man in his late teens or twenties in good health. Some clones in this sample may be carry-over from other donors' samples.

This chain links TRBV9 with TRBJ2-3; no clear D gene. The CDR3 extends over 13 amino acids. Between the trimmed V and J ends, which lost 2 bases and 2 bases, there was a span of 6 bases. Germline-derived CDR1 and CDR2 are SGDLS and YYNGEE. The CDR3 here is CASSVDDTDTQYF. The CDR3 region has the DNA TGTGCCAGCAGCGTCGACGACACAGATACGCAGTATTTT.

The genes are TRBV28 and TRBJ2-7, with 7 bases fitting TRBD1. CDR1 and CDR2 from the germline V gene are MDHEN and SYDVKM. Trimming cost V 4 bases and J 0 bases; bases outside gene matches: 9. The CDR3 runs to 16 residues. CDR3 DNA: TGTGCCAGCAGTTGGTCAGGGGGATTGTACTCCTACGAGCAGTACTTC. This translates into CASSWSGGLYSYEQYF.

Notes on this clone: This sample also contains other DNA sequences that code for the same CDR3. V gene TRBV28 combines with J gene TRBJ2-1, with TRBD2 matching 11 bases. V dropped 6 bases and J dropped 2; count of bases not matched to a gene: 3. The CDR3 runs 15 residues. Germline CDR1 reads MDHEN; CDR2 reads SYDVKM. The CDR3 protein is CASSRSGRAYNEQFF. The CDR3 bases are TGTGCCAGCAGCCGTAGCGGGAGGGCCTACAATGAGCAGTTCTTC.

The chain is built from TRBV5-1 and TRBJ2-1, with 7 bases that match TRBD2. Unmatched junction bases numbered 5, after V lost 5 bases and J lost 0 bases. The CDR3 is 15 amino acids. CDR1 is SGHRS and CDR2 is YFSETQ in the germline V gene. The CDR3 coding sequence is TGCGCCAGCAGTAGCGGGTCAAGCTCCTACAATGAGCAGTTCTTC. It translates to CASSSGSSSYNEQFF.

The V gene is TRBV4-3, the J gene TRBJ1-2; 9 positions agree with TRBD1. V shed 1 base, J shed 4 bases, and the junction held 4 bases outside the gene matches. This CDR3 spans 15 amino acids. Germline CDR1 is LGHNA and CDR2 is YSLEER. CDR3 DNA: TGCGCCAGCAGCCAAGGATCGACAGGGGGCTATGGCTACACCTTC. Translation: CASSQGSTGGYGYTF.

The chain employs TRBV2 and TRBJ2-3, with D uncertain. Trimming shortened V by 9 bases and J by 3 bases, and 16 bases separated the two germline ends. This CDR3 is 14 amino acids long. Germline V lookup: CDR1 SNHLY, CDR2 FYNNEI. The CDR3 DNA sequence: TGTGCCAGGCAAGCTAGAAGTTCGACAGATACGCAGTATTTT. This codes for CARQARSSTDTQYF.

The chain has TRBV13 and TRBJ2-2; 9 nucleotides match TRBD1. This CDR3 has 18 residues. Looked up from germline, CDR1 is PRHDT and CDR2 is FYEKMQ (reference sequence). The J segment lost 4 bases and the V segment lost 0 bases, leaving 9 bases of the junction unmatched. The chain's CDR3 is CASSLGFRDRARTGELFF. The DNA of the CDR3 is TGTGCCAGCAGCTTAGGCTTCCGGGACAGGGCTCGCACCGGGGAGCTGTTTTTT.

Concerning this clone: In the same sample, other DNA sequences code for this CDR3. CDR3 sequence reads: CASSYSGLNTGELFF. CDR3 DNA sequence: TGTGCCAGCAGTTATTCAGGACTGAACACCGGGGAGCTGTTTTTT. This chain links TRBV6-5 with TRBJ2-2; perhaps TRBD2 as D (5 bases). The V end lost 3 bases, the J end lost 1 base, and 9 bases lay between the germline ends. The CDR3 has 15 residues. Per germline, CDR1 MNHEY and CDR2 SVGAGI.

The chain couples TRBV29-1 to TRBJ1-1; D is undetermined. From germline, CDR1 is SQVTM and CDR2 ANQGSEA. V dropped 1 base and J dropped 0 bases, with 6 bases sitting between them. This CDR3 comprises 13 residues. CDR3 sequence: CSVEGIVNTEAFF. CDR3 nucleotide sequence: TGCAGCGTTGAAGGGATCGTGAACACTGAAGCTTTCTTT.

As to this clone: The sample has other DNA sequences that encode this CDR3 too. The genes are TRBV9 and TRBJ2-5; perhaps TRBD2 as D (6 bases). Germline V CDR1 and CDR2: SGDLS, YYNGEE. V lost 1 base and J lost 3, with 10 bases in between. The length of the CDR3 is 14 residues. The CDR3 sequence: CASSVSGGEETQYF. As DNA, the CDR3 is TGTGCCAGCAGCGTATCCGGCGGGGAAGAGACCCAGTACTTC.

The chain links TRBV29-1 to TRBJ1-5; 10 bases are shared with TRBD1. Germline CDR1 and CDR2: SQVTM and ANQGSEA. V lost 8 bases, J lost 5 bases, and 3 bases stayed unmatched. CDR3 length equals 12 residues. CDR3 residues: CSTGTGDQPQHF. DNA for the CDR3: TGCAGCACCGGGACAGGGGATCAGCCCCAGCATTTT.

This chain connects TRBV5-1 to TRBJ2-1; D is possibly TRBD2 (5 bases). Germline lookup yields CDR1 SGHRS and CDR2 YFSETQ. The CDR3 runs to 16 residues. The germline V and J ends were trimmed by 0 bases and 4 bases, with 14 bases remaining between them. The DNA for the CDR3 is TGCGCCAGCAGCTTGGGAGGGCCCCTCTCATACAATGAGCAGTTCTTC. Encoded protein: CASSLGGPLSYNEQFF.

In this sample, this clone turned up once. The rearrangement links TRBV6-6 to TRBJ2-5, with a weak D call TRBD1 (5 bases). Between the trimmed V and J ends, which lost 0 bases and 5 bases, there was a span of 13 bases. CDR1 and CDR2 from the germline V gene are MNHNY and SVGAGI (reference sequence). The CDR3 length is 15 residues. The chain's CDR3 is CASSYSSLSGETQYF. CDR3 nucleotides: TGTGCCAGCAGTTACTCATCCTTATCAGGGGAGACCCAGTACTTC.

A word on this clone: Other nucleotide sequences in the sample specify the same CDR3. The V call is TRBV11-2, the J call TRBJ1-4, with TRBD1 matching over 9 bases. Germline values: CDR1 SGHAT, CDR2 FQNNGV. V gave up 6 bases and J gave up 5 bases; unmatched junction bases: 4. The CDR3 is made up of 14 amino acids. DNA for the CDR3: TGTGCCAGCAGTCTCGGGACAGGGAATGAAAAACTGTTTTTT. It yields the protein CASSLGTGNEKLFF.

This clone was observed a few times. The sample carries other DNA sequences with the same CDR3. The V call is TRBV5-5, the J call TRBJ1-5, with D possibly matching TRBD1 (5 bases). From germline, CDR1 is SGHKS and CDR2 YYEKEE (reference sequence). The CDR3 length is 13 residues. V lost 3 bases to trimming and J lost 1 base, with 5 bases between them. DNA of the CDR3: TGTGCCAGCAGCTGGGACAGCAATCAGCCCCAGCATTTT. Protein sequence: CASSWDSNQPQHF.

This chain uses TRBV7-2 with TRBJ2-5, with TRBD1 as a possible D gene (5 bases). CDR1 is SGHTA and CDR2 is FQGNSA in the germline V gene. Trimming took 2 bases from V and 5 from J, leaving 18 bases between them. The CDR3 extends over 16 amino acids. The CDR3 is CASSLMARAVWETQYF. The CDR3 nucleotides are TGTGCCAGCAGCTTAATGGCCAGGGCGGTTTGGGAGACCCAGTACTTC.

This clone was observed once. CDR3 DNA: TGTGCCAGCAGTTTAAACAGGCGAACCTACGAGCAGTACTTC. It is translated as CASSLNRRTYEQYF. J is TRBJ2-7 and V is TRBV27, with D perhaps matching TRBD1 (5 bases). V lost 2 bases and J lost 2, with 10 bases in between. This CDR3 comprises 14 residues. Germline CDR1 MNHEY, CDR2 SMNVEV (reference sequence).

The chain employs TRBV10-3 and TRBJ2-7; 9 nucleotides line up with TRBD1. CDR3 length equals 17 residues. From germline, CDR1 is ENHRY and CDR2 SYGVKD. The ends lost 3 bases at V and 2 bases at J; junction bases unmatched: 11. The CDR3 coding sequence is TGTGCCATCAGTGAATCTTTGGGGACAGGGATACCCTACGAGCAGTACTTC. This sequence encodes CAISESLGTGIPYEQYF.

This clone appeared once. This rearrangement joins TRBV5-1 to TRBJ1-3, with a possible D match to TRBD1 (5 bases). From germline, CDR1 is SGHRS and CDR2 YFSETQ. V was clipped by 4 bases and J by 4 bases, with 12 bases between them. This CDR3 has 14 residues. The CDR3 nucleotides are TGCGCCAGCAGCGCAGACAGTAAAGGAAACACCATATATTTT. Translated, it gives CASSADSKGNTIYF.

The chain has TRBV5-1 and TRBJ2-5; tentatively, D is TRBD2 (6 bases). V lost 4 bases and J lost 1, with 11 bases in between. The CDR3 totals 14 residues. Germline V CDR1 and CDR2: SGHRS, YFSETQ. In DNA form, the CDR3 reads TGCGCCAGCAGCCCGGGGAGGTTCCAAGAGACCCAGTACTTC. Translating it yields CASSPGRFQETQYF.

This clone was observed a few times. The sample carries other DNA sequences with the same CDR3. The V gene is TRBV5-1, the J gene TRBJ1-1, with a weak D call TRBD1 (6 bases). CDR3 length: 14 amino acids. Trimming removed 0 bases from V and 2 bases from J, with 8 bases in between. The V gene's germline CDR1 is SGHRS and CDR2 YFSETQ. The CDR3 DNA reads as TGCGCCAGCAGCTTGGACAGGGCCAACACTGAAGCTTTCTTT. It is translated as CASSLDRANTEAFF.

The chain recombines TRBV5-6 with TRBJ1-5; TRBD1 matches at 11 bases. This CDR3 contains 16 residues. Germline V gene lookup returns CDR1 SGHDT and CDR2 YYEEEE. The ends lost 4 bases at V and 2 bases at J; junction bases unmatched: 5. CDR3 sequence: CASSRRTGGGNQPQHF. CDR3 in DNA: TGTGCCAGCAGCCGCCGGACAGGGGGCGGCAATCAGCCCCAGCATTTT.

A note on this clone: The same CDR3 can be traced to other DNA sequences in this sample. The chain carries TRBV6-1 and TRBJ2-1, with D perhaps TRBD2 (5 bases). Deletions cut 1 base from V and 0 bases from J, with 7 bases between. The germline V gene encodes CDR1 MNHNS and CDR2 SASEGT. This CDR3 contains 15 residues. The CDR3 sequence is CASSEGRSSYNEQFF. CDR3 in DNA: TGTGCCAGCAGTGAAGGGAGGAGCTCCTACAATGAGCAGTTCTTC.

V is TRBV13 and J is TRBJ1-1; D call uncertain. The CDR3 spans 12 residues. Germline V lookup: CDR1 PRHDT, CDR2 FYEKMQ (reference sequence). V lost 0 bases and J 10 bases, leaving 9 bases between the germline ends. CDR3 protein: CASSLGPGGAFF. For the CDR3, the DNA is TGTGCCAGCAGCTTAGGGCCCGGAGGAGCTTTCTTT.

Worth noting for this clone: This CDR3 is also generated by other DNA sequences in the sample. The chain carries TRBV11-2 and TRBJ2-1; 11 bases match TRBD1. Germline V gene data show CDR1 as SGHAT and CDR2 as FQNNGV. The V segment lost 6 bases and the J segment 6 bases; nucleotides outside the gene matches: 1. The CDR3 is 13 residues long. This CDR3 is CASRGQGGNEQFF. The DNA of the CDR3 is TGTGCCAGCAGGGGACAGGGGGGCAATGAGCAGTTCTTC.

The chain recombines TRBV6-5 with TRBJ2-6; D gene uncertain. CDR1 MNHEY and CDR2 SVGAGI come from the germline V gene. Between the trimmed V and J ends, which lost 8 bases and 0 bases, there was a span of 8 bases. The CDR3 spans 14 residues. CDR3 DNA sequence: TGTGCCAGCTTTAGTAGCTCTGGGGCCAACGTCCTGACTTTC. Translation gives CASFSSSGANVLTF.

The rearrangement links TRBV18 to TRBJ1-2, with D hard to call. The CDR3 totals 12 residues. Looked up from germline, CDR1 is KGHSH and CDR2 is LQKENI. The V and J ends lost 5 bases and 7 bases respectively, with 11 bases between them. The CDR3 DNA sequence: TGTGCCAGCTCAACGATTTTGGGTGGCTACACCTTC. This sequence encodes CASSTILGGYTF. Full variable domain (missing parts from reference TRBV18 and TRBJ1-2): NAGVMQNPRHLVRRRGQEARLRCSPMKGHSHVYWYRQLPEEGLKFMVYLQKENIIDESGMPKERFSAEFPKEGPSILRIQQVVRGDSAAYFCASSTILGGYTFGSGTRLTVV.